The clone carrying this T cell receptor beta chain was counted at least ten times. Antigen specificity is unknown. Trimming cost V 6 bases and J 0 bases, with 12 bases left between them. This CDR3 contains 14 residues. Germline CDR1 and CDR2: SGHTA and FQGNSA. The sample originates from a study of beta chain features in type 1 diabetes. Study at large: What patients shared with healthy donors was a similar profile of age, gender and cell yields.

Investigators reverse transcribed all isolated RNA, so they sequenced expressed TCRB transcripts. Sequenced naive, central memory and regulatory T cell samples produced an average of about 3.57 million reads. Sequencing used immunoSEQ multiplex PCR; TCRdb keeps in-frame clones, though not all of them. Of some 150,000 clones listed, more than 9% are singletons. Overall study findings and caveats: There was a moderate but significant shortening of TCRB CDR3s in all four CD4+ subsets of Type 1 diabetes patients.

The V call is TRBV7-2, the J call TRBJ2-7; tentatively, D is TRBD1 (5 bases). What was sequenced was naive CD4+ T cells from blood. This sequence originates from a young man in good health. This CDR3 is CASSPRQLSYEQYF. DNA for the CDR3: TGTGCCAGCAGTCCGAGACAGCTCTCCTACGAGCAGTACTTC.